The T cell receptor (beta chain) under discussion was sequenced for a study of T-cell memory formation after mild COVID-19. Study at large: The TCR clusters were mostly specific to one donor.

MiXCR, run by TCRdb on the 5' RACE reads, gives a single entry per CDR3 protein. The sample contains approximately 250,000 distinct CDR3 sequences, roughly 17% of which appear only once. CDR1 is SGHAT and CDR2 is FQNNGV in the germline V gene. CDR3 length equals 14 residues. V dropped 1 base and J dropped 6 bases, with 7 bases sitting between them. This clonotype turned up a few times. Its antigen is still unknown. Whole-study findings and limits: Later expanders leaned CD4+, whereas clones that contracted between day 15 and 85 were balanced CD4/CD8. CM and EM subsets held most contracting CD4+ clones; EMRA held CD8+ ones.

The sequence was obtained from a man aged 18 to 30 who had mild COVID-19 (a few samples of this study predate the infection). Cell type and time point are not known. Sequencing input: PBMCs or a T cell subset sorted from them (not recorded which). This sequence joins TRBV11-2 and TRBJ1-6; maybe TRBD1 (5 bases). The CDR3 sequence is CASSLGGGNSPLHF. CDR3 sequence (DNA): TGTGCCAGCAGCTTAGGGGGGGGTAATTCACCCCTCCACTTT.